This T cell receptor beta chain was found in a study of blood T cell repertoires in COVID-19. Germline V gene sequence: CDR1 MDHEN, CDR2 SYDVKM. The CDR3 length is 14 residues. V trimming: 6 bases; J trimming: 7 bases; junction bases outside the gene matches: 5. The repertoire was sequenced with immunoSEQ multiplex PCR; TCRdb's copy has only in-frame clones and lacks some. Found here are roughly 100,000 clones, around 84% of them singletons; the top ten hold around a quarter. This chain links TRBV28 with TRBJ2-1, with 11 positions matching TRBD2. The clonotype originates from a man aged 55 to 70 with acute or convalescent COVID-19. Sequenced input: peripheral blood. In DNA form, the CDR3 reads TGTGCCAGCAGACTAGCGGGAGTGGCGAATGAGCAGTTCTTC. This gives the protein CASRLAGVANEQFF.